This entry features one T cell receptor (beta chain) sequence. Its specificity is not known. Assay used: immunoSEQ multiplex PCR; TCRdb lists only in-frame clones, some missing. The sample includes about 79,000 clones, roughly 80% of them seen just once. PCR or immunohistochemistry showed mismatch repair deficiency in every enrolled patient. This sample is drawn from a study of PD-1 blockade in mismatch repair-deficient tumors. Whole-study findings and limits: Rapid post-treatment expansion, then contraction, generally preceding radiologic response, marked tumor-resident clones.

Between the trimmed V and J ends, which lost 1 base and 8 bases, there was a span of 14 bases. Germline V gene lookup returns CDR1 SGHAT and CDR2 FQNNGV. The CDR3 covers 15 residues. The genes are TRBV11-2 and TRBJ1-4; possible D gene TRBD1, 6 bases. This specimen consisted of peripheral blood, obtained 44 weeks after starting pembrolizumab. The receptor comes from an adult with mismatch repair-deficient cancer. CDR3 sequence: CASSLAGAVGEKLFF. Written as DNA, the CDR3 is TGTGCCAGCAGCTTAGCAGGGGCAGTGGGAGAAAAACTGTTTTTT. Based on the CDR3 plus reference TRBV11-2 and TRBJ1-4, the full variable domain is EAGVAQSPRYKIIEKRQSVAFWCNPISGHATLYWYQQILGQGPKLLIQFQNNGVVDDSQLPKDRFSAERLKGVDSTLKIQPAKLEDSAVYLCASSLAGAVGEKLFFGSGTQLSVL.